Sequencing of this T cell receptor (beta chain) was carried out in a study of regulatory T cells in long-lasting Graves disease. Study-level information: The criterion for persistent Graves' disease was over 5 years of antithyroid drugs with positive TSH receptor antibodies.

Germline assignment: CDR1 SGHRS and CDR2 YFSETQ. J was trimmed by 4 bases and V by 1 base; bases with no gene match: 9. The CDR3 is 16 amino acids. Study-wide results and limits: Thyroid tissue went unexamined; only peripheral blood was analyzed.

CDR3 regions were amplified by Arm-PCR using iRepertoire HTBI primers to build TCR beta libraries. Original processing methods: Identified segments across samples numbered about 56 TRBV and more than 11 TRBJ. From the multiplex PCR reads, TCRdb called clonotypes with MiXCR, one entry per CDR3 protein. In this record, the V and J calls reflect TCRdb's handling and not the investigators' own analysis. The data show roughly 470,000 distinct CDR3 sequences, with less than 25% seen just once and 6.5% to 8% held by the top ten. This sample's time point: persistent/refractory GD, antithyroid drugs over 5 years with positive TRAb. PBMC RNA served as the TCR library source. It was by American Thyroid Association guidelines that Graves' disease was diagnosed. About this clonotype: What it recognizes is unknown.

The gene calls are TRBV5-1 and TRBJ2-5; 8 nucleotides line up with TRBD2. The receptor comes from a female donor with Graves disease. Sequenced here: peripheral blood mononuclear cells (PBMCs), sampled when the disease was refractory, from a patient treated with antithyroid drugs. CDR3 DNA: TGCGCCAGCAGCTTGTTGCCTAGCGGGCTTGGAGAGACCCAGTACTTC. This codes for CASSLLPSGLGETQYF.